Presented here are 3 T cell receptor beta chains from one specimen sequenced in a study of response to subunit inactivated influenza vaccine. TCRdb fed the RT-PCR reads into MiXCR, producing one record per CDR3 protein. This repertoire shows around 480,000 distinct CDR3 sequences, 9.5% to 13% found once; its top ten account for over 9.5%. Sequenced material: PBMCs from blood, taken around seven weeks after vaccination. The source is a man in his forties or fifties who received an inactivated influenza vaccine.

This sequence joins TRBV12-3 or TRBV12-4 and TRBJ1-5; a possible D gene is TRBD1 (5 bases). V was cut by 5 bases and J by 10 bases, with 9 bases left in between. This CDR3 comprises 11 residues. CDR3 sequence (DNA): TGTGCCAGCAGTCCCGGGGGTCCCCAGCATTTT. It translates to CASSPGGPQHF.

This clonotype was seen a few times. The chain has TRBV12-3 or TRBV12-4 and TRBJ2-7, with TRBD2 matching 9 bases. V shed 1 base and J 7 bases; nucleotides not matched to a gene: 2. The CDR3 is 13 amino acids. CDR3 region: CASSLGAGGEQYF. The CDR3 DNA sequence: TGTGCCAGCAGTTTAGGGGCGGGAGGGGAGCAGTACTTC.

The J gene is TRBJ1-1, the V gene TRBV11-2; unclear D gene. There are 13 residues in the CDR3. In germline, CDR1 is SGHAT, CDR2 FQNNGV. Trimming took off 0 bases at V and 5 bases at J, with 7 bases between the two ends. CDR3 residues: CASSLETRTEAFF. CDR3 bases: TGTGCCAGCAGCTTAGAGACCCGAACTGAAGCTTTCTTT.